This entry lists 5 T cell receptor beta chains sequenced from one sample in a study of control samples from healthy donors and cancer patients (dated by TCRdb to the early 2020s). The method behind the library was the immunoSEQ multiplex PCR assay. TCRdb carries this immuneACCESS record with in-frame sequences only. Its versions omit some clonotypes, under half of them owing to an unresolved V gene in the studies checked, with the rest unexplained. The sample table records about 50,000 clones; roughly 90% of these occur just once. The top ten clonotypes cover just under 40% of the sample. The sequenced material came from PBMCs. These receptors were taken from a man aged 45-60 years with head and neck cancer.

The V gene is TRBV7-9, the J gene TRBJ2-7; 7 nucleotides match TRBD1. The germline gives CDR1 SEHNR, CDR2 FQNEAQ (reference sequence). Trimming removed 5 bases from V and 3 bases from J; junction bases left unmatched: 16. The CDR3 totals 17 residues. CDR3 region: CASSPHFARGLGYEQYF. In nucleotides, the CDR3 is TGTGCCAGCAGCCCCCACTTCGCCAGGGGGTTGGGCTACGAGCAGTACTTC.

In this sample, this clone turned up a few times. The chain uses TRBV7-9 and TRBJ1-6; 10 bases fit TRBD1. In germline, CDR1 is SEHNR, CDR2 FQNEAQ (reference sequence). The CDR3 is made up of 15 amino acids. J was trimmed by 5 bases and V by 8 bases; bases with no gene match: 6. The CDR3 here is CASETGTGDNSPLHF. In DNA, the CDR3 is TGTGCCAGCGAGACCGGGACAGGGGATAATTCACCCCTCCACTTT.

Concerning this clone: One junction end does not reproduce the germline sequence, and a read error may be involved. The V gene is TRBV24-1, the J gene TRBJ2-4; D is ambiguous. CDR3 size: 11 residues. Germline V gene data show CDR1 as KGHDR and CDR2 as SFDVKD. The CDR3 region is CATSDGDNWHF. CDR3 in DNA: TGTGCCACCAGTGATGGGGATAATTGGCACTTC.

The chain carries TRBV2 and TRBJ1-4; D is uncertain. This CDR3 region has 13 residues. Germline assignment: CDR1 SNHLY and CDR2 FYNNEI. Trimming removed 4 bases at V and 4 bases at J, with 7 bases between. The CDR3 DNA sequence: TGTGCCAGCAGTGGGCAAATTAATGAAAAACTGTTTTTT. It codes for CASSGQINEKLFF. The whole variable domain, remainder taken from reference TRBV2 and TRBJ1-4, is EPEVTQTPSHQVTQMGQEVILRCVPISNHLYFYWYRQILGQKVEFLVSFYNNEISEKSEIFDDQFSVERPDGSNFTLKIRSTKLEDSAMYFCASSGQINEKLFFGSGTQLSVL.

The chain is built from TRBV11-2 and TRBJ2-7, with 10 bases that match TRBD2. V lost 1 base, J lost 4 bases, and 10 bases stayed unmatched. The length of the CDR3 is 17 residues. Per the germline V gene, CDR1 is SGHAT and CDR2 is FQNNGV. CDR3 coding DNA: TGTGCCAGCAGCTTAGCAAGGCTACTAGCGGGGACTTACGAGCAGTACTTC. Translated: CASSLARLLAGTYEQYF.